Each of the 8 T cell receptor beta chains below was sequenced from the same sample in a study of monozygotic twins with cystic fibrosis (dated by TCRdb to about 2021). Libraries were built with the immunoSEQ multiplex PCR assay. The table comes from immuneACCESS by way of TCRdb, which keeps in-frame sequences with V and J called. Part of the clones is missing from these tables; in studies checked, under half for an unresolved V gene and the rest for unknown reasons. The sample table holds approximately 33,000 clones, of which about 87% were seen once. Under 2% of the sample lies in the top ten. Material for sequencing was blood. These receptors all stem from a girl aged 2 to 9 with cystic fibrosis.

The V and J genes are TRBV6-5 and TRBJ2-2; TRBD1 is a possible D gene (5 bases). Germline V CDR1 and CDR2: MNHEY, SVGAGI. V was cut by 4 bases and J by 5 bases, with 11 bases left in between. This CDR3 region has 14 residues. As DNA, the CDR3 is TGTGCCAGCAGTTTTCAGGGTAAAACCGGGGAGCTGTTTTTT. Translated, it gives CASSFQGKTGELFF.

This clone was counted once. This chain joins TRBV5-6 and TRBJ1-2; D ambiguous. The V gene's germline CDR1 is SGHDT and CDR2 YYEEEE. Trimming removed 0 bases at V and 0 bases at J, with 12 bases between. The CDR3 runs to 16 residues. The CDR3 region has the DNA TGTGCCAGCAGCTTGGGGCACTTCGCCTCTAACTATGGCTACACCTTC. This gives the protein CASSLGHFASNYGYTF. Complete variable domain (other parts from reference TRBV5-6 and TRBJ1-2): DAGVTQSPTHLIKTRGQQVTLRCSPKSGHDTVSWYQQALGQGPQFIFQYYEEEERQRGNFPDRFSGHQFPNYSSELNVNALLLGDSALYLCASSLGHFASNYGYTFGSGTRLTVV.

The genes are TRBV4-3 and TRBJ1-1; D is unclear. The V and J ends lost 1 base and 2 bases respectively, with 5 bases between them. Germline CDR1 LGHNA, CDR2 YSLEER. The length of the CDR3 is 13 residues. DNA of the CDR3: TGCGCCAGCAGCCAAGTGTCTAACACTGAAGCTTTCTTT. Translation gives CASSQVSNTEAFF.

The J gene is TRBJ1-4, the V gene TRBV5-4, with D hard to call. V was shortened by 2 bases and J by 5 bases, with 10 bases between the two germline ends. Germline CDR1 reads SGHNT; CDR2 reads YYREEE (reference sequence). This CDR3 contains 14 residues. CDR3 region: CASSFDSRNEKLFF. The DNA for the CDR3 is TGTGCCAGCAGCTTCGATTCTCGGAATGAAAAACTGTTTTTT.

The chain uses TRBV7-2 and TRBJ2-7, with D perhaps matching TRBD1 (6 bases). CDR3 length: 14 amino acids. Germline-derived CDR1 and CDR2 are SGHTA and FQGNSA. V was trimmed by 5 bases and J by 5 bases, leaving 16 bases between them. The CDR3 sequence: CASSTYRDSHEQYF. CDR3 nucleotides: TGTGCCAGCAGCACTTACAGGGATTCCCACGAGCAGTACTTC.

This chain uses TRBV6-5 with TRBJ2-1, with D possibly TRBD2 on 5 matching bases. In germline, CDR1 is MNHEY, CDR2 SVGAGI. The CDR3 loop spans 14 amino acids. V lost 5 bases and J 5 bases, leaving 13 bases between the germline ends. CDR3 sequence: CASSVMRADNEQFF. The CDR3 nucleotides are TGTGCCAGCAGTGTAATGAGGGCAGACAATGAGCAGTTCTTC.

V is TRBV6-5 and J is TRBJ2-5, with a possible D match to TRBD1 (6 bases). V dropped 0 bases and J dropped 2 bases, with 10 bases sitting between them. Germline V gene sequence: CDR1 MNHEY, CDR2 SVGAGI. This CDR3 contains 15 residues. CDR3 bases: TGTGCCAGCAGTTACTCGCAGGGGAAACAAGAGACCCAGTACTTC. Translating it yields CASSYSQGKQETQYF.

The chain joins TRBV19 to TRBJ2-3, with TRBD2 identical over 14 bases. CDR1 is LNHDA, CDR2 SQIVND, per germline (reference sequence). CDR3 length: 18 amino acids. Germline trimming cut 5 bases from V and 5 bases from J; bases unmatched to any gene: 12. CDR3 region: CASSRRLAGGPFGDTQYF. DNA of the CDR3: TGTGCCAGTAGTCGGCGACTAGCGGGGGGGCCCTTTGGAGATACGCAGTATTTT.